This T cell receptor (beta chain) was retrieved from a study of blood T cells in healthy people across ages (dated by TCRdb to between 2015 and 2017). At the level of the whole study: In model experiments, roughly one uniquely barcoded TCR beta cDNA molecule per two T cells was captured by template switching. To avoid experimental bias, donors of different ages were randomly spread across the sequencing lanes. The donors were split into four age groups: young (average around 15 years), middle-aged (about 40), aged (around 67) and long-lived (82). Using the same blood draw, the study looked at two additional independent replicas of 1 million unique cDNA reads for two donors, one aged 18 to 29 and the other aged 80 or older. Age-related changes in TCR beta repertoire diversity were measured in the study by deep sequencing normalized with unique cDNA molecular identifiers.

Donors were a few dozen systemically healthy Caucasian individuals from Russia aged roughly 6 to 100 years. Roughly 11 milliliters of peripheral blood were drawn from each donor into EDTA-treated Vacutainer tubes. Ficoll-Paque density-gradient centrifugation was used to isolate PBMCs, with at least 7 million per sample. Total RNA, at least 6 micrograms per sample, was extracted from PBMCs with Trizol reagent. Naive CD45RAhigh/CD27high T cell percentages were measured by flow cytometry on a PBMC aliquot from every donor. Paper-wide results and their limitations: Total diversity estimates from one million sequenced T cells were considered lower bounds and underestimates. Conclusive comparison of naive and antigen-experienced compartments was prevented by the profiling of bulk unsorted PBMCs. As age increased, observed TCR beta diversity per million T cells dropped in a roughly linear way, and a significant reduction was already evident by age around 41. Because donor CMV infection status was unknown, age-related changes in expanded clonotypes were potentially confounded. Compared with the aged group, more naive CD4+ T cells, fewer expanded clones and increased TCR diversity were shown by the long-lived group, suggesting age selection. A strong correlation was found between observed TCR beta diversity and the percentage of naive T cells measured by flow cytometry.

Including the terminal cysteine and phenylalanine, the CDR3 comprises 14 residues. Only the CDR3 part of the read is kept: 42 bases, read in frame from the first base. CDR1 KGHSH and CDR2 LQKENI were looked up in the germline V gene. Cut back by 2 bases and 6 bases, the V and J ends lie 13 bases apart. The receptor library was made with 5' RACE. The sequencing machine was an Illumina HiSeq 2500. A second roughly 6 to 11 cycle PCR used a sample-barcoded 5' primer and a J-beta primer mix. A unique molecular identifier was introduced onto each TCR beta cDNA molecule by a template-switch 5' adaptor carrying 12 random nucleotides. Each sample yielded at least 3 million CDR3-containing paired-end reads. First-strand cDNA was synthesized from all RNA with the Mint cDNA synthesis kit, primed by a TRBC-specific oligonucleotide. Following uracil-DNA glycosylase treatment, all cDNA underwent a first 18-cycle PCR with the universal primers M1SS and BC2_uni_R. As for how the authors treated the data: Each sample was normalized by randomly selecting 1 million high-quality reads, each carrying a distinct molecular identifier. Reads with shared molecular identifiers were discarded instead of being binned into consensus sequences. MiTCR, with a Q25 quality threshold and the strictest error-elimination algorithm, was used for CDR3 identification, clonotype clustering and error correction. A nonparametric unseen species model with Euler transformation was used to estimate lower-bound total TCR beta diversity. TCRdb's own reprocessing of the public reads used fastp at Q25 and MiXCR and kept productive beta chains. Here each entry gathers all rows of one CDR3 protein and keeps the most common genes and DNA. The authors' filters were not applied to this entry. Counted in this sample were about 670,000 distinct CDR3 sequences; around 43% of them appeared once. The top ten clones comprise 30% of the sample.

As concerns this clonotype: This clone's antigen is unknown. The record has no base qualities; no much larger clone is one base away.

This chain joins TRBV18 to TRBJ1-1, and the D gene may be TRBD1, 5 bases matching. The sequence derives from a man of 80 years or more in good health. The sample comprised blood. At the DNA level, the sequence is TGTGCCAGCTCACCAGGCAGGGAGCGAGCTGAAGCTTTCTTT. Its translation is CASSPGRERAEAFF.